A single count supports the clone carrying this T cell receptor (beta chain). Trimming shortened V by 3 bases and J by 6 bases, and 14 bases separated the two germline ends. Germline V CDR1 and CDR2: GTSNPN, SVGIG (reference sequence). The CDR3 has 14 residues. This entry comes from a study of T cells in Graves' hyperthyroidism and ophthalmopathy. Study background: Once the initial diagnosis was made, peripheral blood was obtained before any treatment.

Amplification of TCR beta CDR3 regions used RNA as the template. RT-PCR in the first round (using the HTBI primer set) targeted the TCR CDR3. Each CDR3 protein is one row after TCRdb ran MiXCR on the multiplex PCR reads. The table includes fewer than 700,000 distinct CDR3 sequences, roughly a sixth detected once. At least 3 on the Clinical Activity Score was recorded for ophthalmopathy patients, who also had NOSPECS grade at least 4 and duration under 3 months. Patients were excluded because of uncontrolled infection, other autoimmune disease, pregnancy or lactation. The clonotype originates from a woman between 18 and 29 years old with Graves' ophthalmopathy. The chain employs TRBV30 and TRBJ2-2; a possible D gene is TRBD2 (5 bases). The specimen sequenced was blood. Written as DNA, the CDR3 is TGTGCCTGGAGCAAAAAGAGGGCGCCCGGGGAGCTGTTTTTT. Its translation is CAWSKKRAPGELFF. Combining the CDR3 with reference TRBV30 and TRBJ2-2 gives the whole variable domain SQTIHQWPATLVQPVGSPLSLECTVEGTSNPNLYWYRQAAGRGLQLLFYSVGIGQISSEVPQNLSASRPQDRQFILSSKKLLLSDSGFYLCAWSKKRAPGELFFGEGSRLTVL.